This is a list of T cell receptor beta chains from one sample in a study of blood T cell repertoires in COVID-19. TCRdb's table, derived via immunoSEQ multiplex PCR, lists solely in-frame clones and lacks some. The repertoire includes 45,000 or so clones, 87% of them detected once, and about 9.1% sits in the top ten. Sequencing was done on a sample of peripheral blood. These receptors were collected from a woman older than 75 with active COVID-19. Each CDR3 is given with its conserved first and last residue. D genes are given only for firm matches. Clone size is not always given. Where it is, it says once, few, many or a class for expanded clones.

d_call,j_call,cdr3_length,clone_size,v_call,cdr3_aa,cdr3_nt
.,TRBJ2-2,15,.,TRBV30,CAWSVRGAGSGELFF,TGTGCCTGGAGTGTCCGGGGGGCGGGGAGCGGGGAGCTGTTTTTT
TRBD1,TRBJ1-5,15,few,TRBV2,CASSARQGSNQPQHF,TGTGCCAGCAGCGCAAGACAGGGGAGTAATCAGCCCCAGCATTTT
.,TRBJ2-7,14,.,TRBV6-1,CASSESIESYEQYF,TGTGCCAGCAGTGAATCGATAGAGAGCTACGAGCAGTACTTC
TRBD2,TRBJ2-2,16,.,TRBV5-4,CASSLGLAEYTGELFF,TGTGCCAGCAGCTTGGGACTAGCGGAGTACACCGGGGAGCTGTTTTTT
TRBD1,TRBJ2-6,15,.,TRBV28,CASSWTGVGANVLTF,TGTGCCAGCAGTTGGACAGGGGTCGGGGCCAACGTCCTGACTTTC
.,TRBJ1-1,13,.,TRBV29-1,CSVELITGTEAFF,TGCAGCGTTGAATTAATTACAGGGACGGAAGCTTTCTTT
TRBD1,TRBJ2-3,15,.,TRBV2,CASSGLDRGSDTQYF,TGTGCCAGCAGTGGACTGGACAGGGGTTCAGATACGCAGTATTTT
.,TRBJ1-3,16,.,TRBV28,CASSPLDGISGNTIYF,TGTGCCAGCAGTCCCCTAGACGGGATCTCTGGAAACACCATATATTTT
.,TRBJ2-1,16,.,TRBV6-5,CASSYSGLTGYNEQFF,TGTGCCAGCAGTTACTCAGGGTTGACAGGATACAATGAGCAGTTCTTC
TRBD2,TRBJ2-5,16,once,TRBV11-2,CASSLDISGGRETQYF,TGTGCCAGCAGCTTAGATATTAGCGGGGGGCGGGAGACCCAGTACTTC
TRBD2,TRBJ2-3,15,.,TRBV7-2,CASSSSGGAADTQYF,TGTGCCAGCAGCTCTAGCGGGGGGGCAGCAGATACGCAGTATTTT
TRBD1,TRBJ2-3,16,.,TRBV7-8,CASSGRQGARVDTQYF,TGTGCCAGCAGCGGTCGACAGGGGGCACGGGTAGATACGCAGTATTTT
TRBD2,TRBJ2-7,14,.,TRBV10-2,CASRDSGGTYEQYF,TGCGCCAGCAGGGATAGCGGGGGGACATACGAGCAGTACTTC
TRBD1,TRBJ2-7,15,.,TRBV15,CATSRDRGPGNEQYF,TGTGCCACCAGCAGAGACAGGGGGCCAGGGAACGAGCAGTACTTC
.,TRBJ1-2,14,few,TRBV5-6,CASSSDYMNYGYTF,TGTGCCAGCAGCTCCGACTATATGAACTATGGCTACACCTTC
TRBD1,TRBJ2-1,16,.,TRBV19,CASTEPSGTGAPEQFF,TGTGCCAGTACCGAGCCTTCCGGGACAGGGGCTCCTGAGCAGTTCTTC
TRBD1,TRBJ1-5,17,.,TRBV11-2,CASSFPGQGALNQPQHF,TGTGCCAGCAGCTTTCCGGGACAGGGGGCTTTAAATCAGCCCCAGCATTTT
.,TRBJ1-5,14,.,TRBV9,CASSVDGQYQPQHF,TGTGCCAGCAGCGTCGACGGACAGTATCAGCCCCAGCATTTT
.,TRBJ1-2,13,.,TRBV6-2/TRBV6-3,CASSYIWGDGYTF,TGTGCCAGCAGTTACATCTGGGGCGATGGCTACACCTTC
TRBD2,TRBJ2-5,15,.,TRBV4-2,CASSQEAGLQETQYF,TGTGCCAGCAGCCAAGAAGCGGGGCTTCAAGAGACCCAGTACTTC
TRBD1,TRBJ2-5,13,.,TRBV7-9,CASRTGLYETQYF,TGTGCCAGCAGGACAGGGTTGTATGAGACCCAGTACTTC
.,TRBJ2-6,19,.,TRBV4-3,CASSQAQGISSSGANVLTF,TGCGCCAGCAGCCAAGCACAGGGTATTTCCTCCTCTGGGGCCAACGTCCTGACTTTC
.,TRBJ2-3,14,.,TRBV18,CASSLPRDTDTQYF,TGTGCCAGCTCACTTCCCCGGGACACCGATACGCAGTATTTT
.,TRBJ2-5,14,once,TRBV15,CATSRDRGRETQYF,TGTGCCACCAGCAGGGACCGGGGGAGAGAGACCCAGTACTTC
TRBD1,TRBJ1-2,16,.,TRBV28,CASSQPGQGQNYGYTF,TGTGCCAGCAGCCAGCCGGGACAGGGGCAAAACTATGGCTACACCTTC
.,TRBJ2-4,14,.,TRBV6-5,CASSTPGHPNIQYF,TGTGCCAGCAGTACACCGGGACACCCAAACATTCAGTACTTC
.,TRBJ1-1,17,.,TRBV27,CASCHLGLKGGNTEAFF,TGTGCCAGCTGCCATCTCGGACTCAAAGGGGGTAACACTGAAGCTTTCTTT
.,TRBJ2-2,16,.,TRBV7-3,CASTPGSGSNTGELFF,TGTGCCAGCACCCCAGGGTCGGGCAGTAACACCGGGGAGCTGTTTTTT
TRBD1,TRBJ1-3,14,.,TRBV19,CASSSTGGGNTIYF,TGTGCCAGTAGTTCGACAGGGGGTGGAAACACCATATATTTT
TRBD1,TRBJ2-7,13,.,TRBV5-1,CASSLRQGYEQYF,TGCGCCAGCAGCTTGCGACAGGGCTACGAGCAGTACTTC
.,TRBJ2-5,14,.,TRBV30,CAWMTGQGQETQYF,TGTGCCTGGATGACCGGGCAGGGGCAAGAGACCCAGTACTTC
TRBD1,TRBJ1-1,11,.,TRBV6-2/TRBV6-3,CASSDRGGAFF,TGTGCCAGCAGTGACAGGGGGGGAGCTTTCTTT
TRBD1,TRBJ1-5,16,.,TRBV19,CASSIWGQGFNQPQHF,TGTGCCAGTAGTATATGGGGACAGGGGTTCAATCAGCCCCAGCATTTT
.,TRBJ2-1,11,.,TRBV6-6,CASLLANEQFF,TGTGCCAGCCTACTAGCAAATGAGCAGTTCTTC
TRBD1,TRBJ1-1,14,.,TRBV5-1,CASSLAGQDGKAFF,TGCGCCAGCAGCTTGGCCGGACAGGACGGGAAAGCTTTCTTT
TRBD2,TRBJ2-3,20,once,TRBV4-3,CASSQEELAGGPTSTDTQYF,TGCGCCAGCAGCCAAGAAGAACTAGCGGGGGGGCCCACTAGCACAGATACGCAGTATTTT
.,TRBJ1-2,17,.,TRBV7-2,CASSLAPAEGRNYGYTF,TGTGCCAGCAGCTTAGCACCAGCAGAGGGCCGCAACTATGGCTACACCTTC
.,TRBJ1-1,15,.,TRBV5-4,CASSGRQAGNTEAFF,TGTGCCAGCAGCGGAAGACAGGCGGGCAACACTGAAGCTTTCTTT
TRBD1,TRBJ2-1,13,.,TRBV9,CASSSSGTGGEFF,TGTGCCAGCAGCTCGTCCGGGACAGGAGGAGAGTTCTTC
TRBD2,TRBJ2-3,17,.,TRBV13,CASSPRLAGASTDTQYF,TGTGCCAGCAGCCCTCGACTAGCGGGGGCCAGCACAGATACGCAGTATTTT
TRBD1,TRBJ2-7,13,.,TRBV7-2,CASSLNTGVGQYF,TGTGCCAGCAGCTTGAATACAGGGGTGGGGCAGTACTTC
TRBD1,TRBJ1-5,15,.,TRBV19,CASRGQGSSNQPQHF,TGTGCCAGTAGGGGACAGGGGAGTAGCAATCAGCCCCAGCATTTT
.,TRBJ1-5,13,.,TRBV6-2/TRBV6-3,CASSRDRNQPQHF,TGTGCCAGCAGCCGCGACAGAAATCAGCCCCAGCATTTT
.,TRBJ2-5,14,once,TRBV14,CASSQFSGQETQYF,TGTGCCAGCAGCCAATTTTCCGGTCAAGAGACCCAGTACTTC
TRBD2,TRBJ2-7,15,.,TRBV3-1/TRBV3-2,CASSQDSGGPYEQYF,TGTGCCAGCAGCCAAGATAGCGGGGGCCCCTACGAGCAGTACTTC
TRBD1,TRBJ2-5,14,.,TRBV6-5,CASSRQGVGETQYF,TGTGCCAGCAGCCGACAGGGAGTGGGGGAGACCCAGTACTTC
TRBD2,TRBJ2-3,15,.,TRBV5-1,CASSLGLVSTDTQYF,TGCGCCAGCAGCTTAGGACTAGTCTCTACAGATACGCAGTATTTT
.,TRBJ1-2,13,.,TRBV11-1,CASRLFEGDGYTF,TGTGCCAGCCGACTCTTTGAAGGGGATGGCTACACCTTC
.,TRBJ2-2,15,.,TRBV5-4,CASSVTGGRTGELFF,TGTGCCAGCAGCGTCACCGGGGGGCGCACCGGGGAGCTGTTTTTT
TRBD2,TRBJ2-1,17,.,TRBV6-2/TRBV6-3,CASSYMGLAGVYNEQFF,TGTGCCAGCAGTTACATGGGACTAGCGGGGGTTTACAATGAGCAGTTCTTC
.,TRBJ2-1,14,.,TRBV6-5,CASIPETIYNEQFF,TGTGCCAGCATCCCCGAGACTATCTACAATGAGCAGTTCTTC
.,TRBJ2-1,14,once,TRBV7-9,CASSPSSSYNEQFF,TGTGCCAGCAGCCCAAGTAGCTCCTACAATGAGCAGTTCTTC
TRBD1,TRBJ1-6,16,few,TRBV5-6,CASSLAPGGSNSPLHF,TGTGCCAGCAGCTTGGCGCCAGGGGGCTCGAATTCACCCCTCCACTTT
TRBD1,TRBJ1-2,13,.,TRBV3-1/TRBV3-2,CASSIGTGRGYTF,TGTGCCAGCAGCATAGGGACAGGGCGCGGCTACACCTTC
.,TRBJ2-6,15,.,TRBV2,CASSTGFSGANVLTF,TGTGCCAGCAGCACAGGGTTCTCTGGGGCCAACGTCCTGACTTTC
.,TRBJ2-5,14,few,TRBV9,CASSALPPLRAQYF,TGTGCCAGCAGCGCCCTCCCGCCCCTCCGGGCCCAGTACTTC
TRBD1,TRBJ1-3,13,.,TRBV29-1,CSVKTGGGNTIYF,TGCAGCGTAAAGACAGGGGGAGGAAACACCATATATTTT
TRBD2,TRBJ2-5,16,.,TRBV5-4,CASSLRSGGRGETQYF,TGTGCCAGCAGCTTGAGGAGCGGGGGGCGGGGAGAGACCCAGTACTTC
TRBD1,TRBJ1-6,14,.,TRBV2,CASRNRDRGSPLHF,TGTGCCAGCCGCAACCGGGACAGGGGTTCACCCCTCCACTTT